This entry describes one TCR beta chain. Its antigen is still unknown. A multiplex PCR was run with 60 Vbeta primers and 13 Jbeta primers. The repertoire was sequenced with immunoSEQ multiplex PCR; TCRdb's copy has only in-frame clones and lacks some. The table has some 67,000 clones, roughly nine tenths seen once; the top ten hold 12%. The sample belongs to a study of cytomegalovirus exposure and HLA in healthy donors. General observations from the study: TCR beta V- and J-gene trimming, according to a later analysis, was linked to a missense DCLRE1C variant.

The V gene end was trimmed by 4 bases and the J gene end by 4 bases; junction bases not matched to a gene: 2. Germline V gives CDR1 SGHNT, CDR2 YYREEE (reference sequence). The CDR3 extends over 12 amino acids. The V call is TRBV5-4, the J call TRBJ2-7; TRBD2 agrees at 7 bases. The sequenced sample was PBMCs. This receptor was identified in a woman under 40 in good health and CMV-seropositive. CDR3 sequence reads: CASSPSGYEQYF. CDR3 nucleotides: TGTGCCAGCAGCCCTAGCGGTTACGAGCAGTACTTC.